These T cell receptor beta chains were read from a single sample in a study of vaccination and CD4 T cells after COVID-19. In TCRdb, the PCR reads were re-called with MiXCR into one record per CDR3 protein. The repertoire holds more than 10,000 distinct CDR3 sequences, 32% seen once, with approximately 14% in the top ten. Antigen specificity for these receptors is unknown. The sample in question was CD4+ T cells from blood, cultured in vitro, obtained after SARS-CoV-2 vaccination. Receptors were obtained from a human donor who had recovered from COVID-19. Each CDR3 is given with its conserved first and last residue. D genes are given only for firm matches. Clone size is stated in some rows and not others, as once, few, many or a class when expanded.

abundance: NA; v_gene: TRBV28; j_gene: TRBJ2-7; d_gene: NA; CDR3nt: TGTGCCACCTCGTTACCAGGGCAGCAGTACTTC; CDR3aa: CATSLPGQQYF
abundance: NA; v_gene: TRBV5-1; j_gene: TRBJ2-7; d_gene: TRBD2; CDR3nt: TGCGCCAGCAGCTTGGCTGGGGGGGGATCCTCCTACGAGCAGTACTTC; CDR3aa: CASSLAGGGSSYEQYF
abundance: few; v_gene: TRBV27; j_gene: TRBJ2-3; d_gene: TRBD2; CDR3nt: TGTGCCAGCAGTACCCGGACTAGCGGACGAGATACGCAGTATTTT; CDR3aa: CASSTRTSGRDTQYF
abundance: NA; v_gene: TRBV7-2; j_gene: TRBJ2-7; d_gene: TRBD1; CDR3nt: TGTGCCAGCAGCTTCGCCCGGGGACAGGGGGCCTACGAGCAGTACTTC; CDR3aa: CASSFARGQGAYEQYF
abundance: few; v_gene: TRBV20-1; j_gene: TRBJ2-7; d_gene: NA; CDR3nt: TGCAGTGCTAGAGATGGGATCTACGAGCAGTACTTC; CDR3aa: CSARDGIYEQYF
abundance: NA; v_gene: TRBV29-1; j_gene: TRBJ2-3; d_gene: NA; CDR3nt: TGCAGCGTCCAGGGTGTCGCGGTATCTAGCACAGATACGCAGTATTTT; CDR3aa: CSVQGVAVSSTDTQYF
abundance: few; v_gene: TRBV6-1; j_gene: TRBJ1-6; d_gene: TRBD1; CDR3nt: TGTGCCAGCAGCTCGGCCGGGACAGGGGATTCACCCCTCCACTTT; CDR3aa: CASSSAGTGDSPLHF
abundance: NA; v_gene: TRBV7-6; j_gene: TRBJ1-6; d_gene: NA; CDR3nt: TGTGCCAGCAGCTTAAGGTACCCCGGCTCACCCCTCCACTTT; CDR3aa: CASSLRYPGSPLHF
abundance: NA; v_gene: TRBV27; j_gene: TRBJ2-7; d_gene: NA; CDR3nt: TGTGCCAGCAGTTTTGGGGAGACGAGCTTTCGGCAGTGCTTC; CDR3aa: CASSFGETSFRQCF
abundance: few; v_gene: TRBV20-1; j_gene: TRBJ2-1; d_gene: TRBD2; CDR3nt: TGCAGTGCGAGGGGACTAGCGGGAGGTTTAAGCTCCTACAATGAGCAGTTCTTC; CDR3aa: CSARGLAGGLSSYNEQFF
abundance: few; v_gene: TRBV29-1; j_gene: TRBJ2-7; d_gene: NA; CDR3nt: TGCAGCGTTGAGGGCCCCTTCTACGAGCAGTACTTC; CDR3aa: CSVEGPFYEQYF
abundance: NA; v_gene: TRBV28; j_gene: TRBJ2-7; d_gene: NA; CDR3nt: TGTGCCAGCAGCTCTCGACGTCTAGGCGACGAGCAGTACTTC; CDR3aa: CASSSRRLGDEQYF
abundance: few; v_gene: TRBV6-1; j_gene: TRBJ2-5; d_gene: TRBD1; CDR3nt: TGTGCCAGCAGGCCCGGGACAGGGGTGGGGACCCAGTACTTC; CDR3aa: CASRPGTGVGTQYF
abundance: once; v_gene: TRBV14; j_gene: TRBJ1-1; d_gene: TRBD1; CDR3nt: TGTGCCAGCAGCCTCCGGACAGGGACGAACACTGAAGCTTTCTTT; CDR3aa: CASSLRTGTNTEAFF
abundance: NA; v_gene: TRBV19; j_gene: TRBJ2-4; d_gene: TRBD2; CDR3nt: TGTGCCAGTTACCAGCGGGAAACCAAAAACATTCAGTACTTC; CDR3aa: CASYQRETKNIQYF
abundance: NA; v_gene: TRBV28; j_gene: TRBJ2-2; d_gene: NA; CDR3nt: TGTGCCAGCCGACCTTCGGCCCCCGGCGGGGAGCTGTTTTTT; CDR3aa: CASRPSAPGGELFF
abundance: few; v_gene: TRBV28; j_gene: TRBJ1-2; d_gene: TRBD1; CDR3nt: TGTGCCAGCAGAGGGACAGTTAACTATGGCTACACCTTC; CDR3aa: CASRGTVNYGYTF
abundance: few; v_gene: TRBV7-2; j_gene: TRBJ1-2; d_gene: NA; CDR3nt: TGTGCCAGCAGCTTAGGCGCGTGGGGGGCGCGCGGCTACACCTTC; CDR3aa: CASSLGAWGARGYTF
abundance: NA; v_gene: TRBV5-4; j_gene: TRBJ2-3; d_gene: TRBD2; CDR3nt: TGTGCCAGCAGCTCCAGGACTAGCGCTAGCACAGATACGCAGTATTTT; CDR3aa: CASSSRTSASTDTQYF
abundance: few; v_gene: TRBV6-5; j_gene: TRBJ2-7; d_gene: NA; CDR3nt: TGTGCCAGCAGTTACATCTTGGGGCCGGTCTACGAGCAGTACTTC; CDR3aa: CASSYILGPVYEQYF
abundance: NA; v_gene: TRBV7-2; j_gene: TRBJ2-5; d_gene: TRBD2; CDR3nt: TGTGCCAGCAGCCTCGGGACTAGCGGGAGTTACCAAGAGACCCAGTACTTC; CDR3aa: CASSLGTSGSYQETQYF
abundance: few; v_gene: TRBV20-1; j_gene: TRBJ2-3; d_gene: TRBD1; CDR3nt: TGCAGTGCTAGAGATCGGGCAGGGGGCCTAGATACGCAGTATTTT; CDR3aa: CSARDRAGGLDTQYF
abundance: few; v_gene: TRBV20-1; j_gene: TRBJ2-3; d_gene: NA; CDR3nt: TGCAGTGCGCGCTACTACACAGATACGCAGTATTTT; CDR3aa: CSARYYTDTQYF
abundance: once; v_gene: TRBV28; j_gene: TRBJ1-5; d_gene: NA; CDR3nt: TGTGCCGGATCACAGGCCGGCAATCAACCCCAGCATTTT; CDR3aa: CAGSQAGNQPQHF
abundance: few; v_gene: TRBV6-1; j_gene: TRBJ1-1; d_gene: NA; CDR3nt: TGTGCCAGCAGAATACAGGGAGGTACGGTGAACACTGAAGCTTTCTTT; CDR3aa: CASRIQGGTVNTEAFF
abundance: NA; v_gene: TRBV6-1; j_gene: TRBJ1-5; d_gene: NA; CDR3nt: TGTGCCAGCAGCCGTACAGGGATTAGCAATCAGCCCCAGCATTTT; CDR3aa: CASSRTGISNQPQHF
abundance: NA; v_gene: TRBV7-2; j_gene: TRBJ2-1; d_gene: NA; CDR3nt: TGTGCCAGCAGCTTAGGGGGTAGTAGGTACAATGAGCAGTTCTTC; CDR3aa: CASSLGGSRYNEQFF
abundance: few; v_gene: TRBV18; j_gene: TRBJ2-5; d_gene: NA; CDR3nt: TGTGCCAGCTCACCGAGCCTATTAAACACCCCTAAGCAGGAGACCCAGTACTTC; CDR3aa: CASSPSLLNTPKQETQYF
abundance: NA; v_gene: TRBV5-4; j_gene: TRBJ2-4; d_gene: NA; CDR3nt: TGTGCCAGCAGCTTCTACCAGCAGGCCAAAAACATTCAGTACTTC; CDR3aa: CASSFYQQAKNIQYF
abundance: few; v_gene: TRBV28; j_gene: TRBJ1-5; d_gene: NA; CDR3nt: TGTGCCAGCAGTTTCCGTAGAGACCACAGGGTCTTCAATCAGCCCCAGCATTTT; CDR3aa: CASSFRRDHRVFNQPQHF
abundance: NA; v_gene: TRBV25-1; j_gene: TRBJ1-5; d_gene: NA; CDR3nt: TGTGCCAGCAGTGACAGTAGGAGCAATCAGCCCCAGCATTTT; CDR3aa: CASSDSRSNQPQHF
abundance: few; v_gene: TRBV7-2; j_gene: TRBJ2-3; d_gene: NA; CDR3nt: TGTGCCAGCAGCTTAGGACTTCACACAGATACGCAGTATTTT; CDR3aa: CASSLGLHTDTQYF
abundance: few; v_gene: TRBV6-2/TRBV6-3; j_gene: TRBJ2-3; d_gene: TRBD2; CDR3nt: TGTGCCAGCACCCGGACTAGCGTCACAGATACGCAGTATTTT; CDR3aa: CASTRTSVTDTQYF
abundance: few; v_gene: TRBV7-2; j_gene: TRBJ1-5; d_gene: NA; CDR3nt: TGTGCCAGCAGCTCCTCGGGGCCCCTAAATCAGCCCCAGCATTTT; CDR3aa: CASSSSGPLNQPQHF
abundance: NA; v_gene: TRBV7-3; j_gene: TRBJ2-5; d_gene: TRBD1; CDR3nt: TGTGCCAGCAGCCTATCAGGGACAGGGTCTGAGACCCAGTACTTC; CDR3aa: CASSLSGTGSETQYF
abundance: few; v_gene: TRBV7-2; j_gene: TRBJ1-3; d_gene: NA; CDR3nt: TGTGCCAGCAGCTTCGGGCGAACTGGAAACACCATATATTTT; CDR3aa: CASSFGRTGNTIYF
abundance: few; v_gene: TRBV24-1; j_gene: TRBJ2-2; d_gene: TRBD2; CDR3nt: TGTGCCACCAGTGATTGGACTAGCGGGAACACCGGGGAGCTGTTTTTT; CDR3aa: CATSDWTSGNTGELFF
abundance: few; v_gene: TRBV2; j_gene: TRBJ2-5; d_gene: NA; CDR3nt: TGTGCCAGCAGTGGGAGAGGGGGCCAAGAGACCCAGTACTTC; CDR3aa: CASSGRGGQETQYF